Sequencing of this TCR beta chain was carried out in a study of T-cell memory formation after mild COVID-19. Study at large: Each donor largely had its own TCR clusters.

5'RACE, which relied on constant-segment primers, yielded TCR alpha and TCR beta cDNA libraries carrying sample barcodes and UMIs. TCRdb fed the 5' RACE reads into MiXCR, producing one record per CDR3 protein. The sample has 400,000 or so distinct CDR3 sequences; 20% are singletons. Germline V gene lookup returns CDR1 SSHAT and CDR2 FNYEAQ (reference sequence). The CDR3 has 15 amino acids. Study results and limitations: While clones contracting from day 15 to 85 were balanced between CD4 and CD8, later expanders leaned CD4+. The study found contracting CD4+ clones mainly in CM and EM and contracting CD8+ clones in EMRA.

This clonotype was recorded a few times. What it recognizes is unknown. At one end the junction does not follow the germline gene, possibly because of a read error. Sequenced input: PBMCs or a T cell subset sorted from them (not recorded which). This sequence originates from an adult woman who had mild COVID-19 (a few samples of this study predate the infection). Cell type and time point are not known. The chain joins TRBV7-7 to TRBJ2-1; the D gene is possibly TRBD2 (6 bases). Here the CDR3 DNA reads TGTGCTAGCAGCTTAAATACGGGGGAGCTTGGTGAGCAGTTCTTC. Encoded protein: CASSLNTGELGEQFF.